This T cell receptor beta chain came from a study of blood T cell repertoires in COVID-19. The method was immunoSEQ multiplex PCR; TCRdb's version includes in-frame clones alone and lacks a portion of them. The sample includes 140,000 to 150,000 clones, 86% seen only once; the top ten take roughly 4.3%. Participants' reported clinical history set cohort assignment. V was pared by 7 bases and J by 8 bases, with 10 bases of the junction left unmatched. The CDR3 length is 14 residues. The germline CDR1 and CDR2 sequences are MDHEN and SYDVKM. J is TRBJ1-4 and V is TRBV28; TRBD1 matches 7 bases. Sequencing was done on a sample of PBMCs or T cells enriched from blood (not recorded which). The sequence was obtained from a man aged 45-65 years who had recovered from COVID-19. This CDR3 reads CASTIPQGREKLFF. CDR3 sequence (DNA): TGTGCCAGCACCATCCCACAGGGGCGGGAAAAACTGTTTTTT. Based on the CDR3 plus reference TRBV28 and TRBJ1-4, the full variable domain is DVKVTQSSRYLVKRTGEKVFLECVQDMDHENMFWYRQDPGLGLRLIYFSYDVKMKEKGDIPEGYSVSREKKERFSLILESASTNQTSMYLCASTIPQGREKLFFGSGTQLSVL.